This is a list of T cell receptor beta chains from one sample in a study of blood T cell repertoires in COVID-19. Here immunoSEQ multiplex PCR was the method, and the copy in TCRdb shows in-frame clones only, minus some. The sample lists 55,000 to 90,000 clones; approximately 89% were seen once. Material: peripheral blood. The receptors shown here come from a woman older than 75 with active or convalescent COVID-19. CDR3s include the opening cysteine and the closing phenylalanine or tryptophan. The order of the fields is D gene, V gene, J gene, CDR3 DNA, CDR3 protein. A D gene is named only where the DNA matches it firmly.

d_gene: TRBD1; v_gene: TRBV7-9; j_gene: TRBJ2-1; CDR3nt: TGTGCCAGCAGCTTAGCCGGGACAGGGTATCATGAGCAGTTCTTC; CDR3aa: CASSLAGTGYHEQFF
d_gene: TRBD2; v_gene: TRBV13; j_gene: TRBJ2-2; CDR3nt: TGTGCCAGCAGCTTTTCCCCGTGGGGGGGCACCGGGGAGCTGTTTTTT; CDR3aa: CASSFSPWGGTGELFF
d_gene: .; v_gene: TRBV10-2; j_gene: TRBJ1-5; CDR3nt: TGCGCCAGCAGTTCGTATAGCAATCAGCCCCAGCATTTT; CDR3aa: CASSSYSNQPQHF
d_gene: .; v_gene: TRBV5-1; j_gene: TRBJ1-5; CDR3nt: TGCGCCAGCAGCTTGCATTCAGGGGAGAATCAGCCCCAGCATTTT; CDR3aa: CASSLHSGENQPQHF
d_gene: TRBD1; v_gene: TRBV10-1; j_gene: TRBJ1-1; CDR3nt: TGCGCCAGCAGTGGGGGCTATGGGACAGGGTCCTCCACTGAAGCTTTCTTT; CDR3aa: CASSGGYGTGSSTEAFF
d_gene: .; v_gene: TRBV6-2/TRBV6-3; j_gene: TRBJ1-1; CDR3nt: TGTGCCAGCAGTTATGAGCACGGGGGAGGATACACTGAAGCTTTCTTT; CDR3aa: CASSYEHGGGYTEAFF
d_gene: TRBD1; v_gene: TRBV5-6; j_gene: TRBJ1-1; CDR3nt: TGTGCCAGCAGCGCACCGGGACAGGGAAGAACTGAAGCTTTCTTT; CDR3aa: CASSAPGQGRTEAFF
d_gene: TRBD2; v_gene: TRBV4-2; j_gene: TRBJ2-2; CDR3nt: TGTGCCAGCAGCCTGGGACTAGGGTCCGGGGAGCTGTTTTTT; CDR3aa: CASSLGLGSGELFF
d_gene: .; v_gene: TRBV7-9; j_gene: TRBJ1-1; CDR3nt: TGTGCCAGCAGCCCCTCTGAGGCGAACACTGAAGCTTTCTTT; CDR3aa: CASSPSEANTEAFF
d_gene: TRBD1; v_gene: TRBV19; j_gene: TRBJ1-4; CDR3nt: TGTGCCAGTAAAAAGGGGGACAGGGGGTATGGTGAAAAACTGTTTTTT; CDR3aa: CASKKGDRGYGEKLFF
d_gene: .; v_gene: TRBV9; j_gene: TRBJ1-1; CDR3nt: TGTGCCAGCAGCCCCTTCTGGCAGGGGAACACTGAAGCTTTCTTT; CDR3aa: CASSPFWQGNTEAFF
d_gene: TRBD1; v_gene: TRBV19; j_gene: TRBJ2-3; CDR3nt: TGTGCCAGTATACCCGGGACGACAGGGCACCCTAGCACAGATACGCAGTATTTT; CDR3aa: CASIPGTTGHPSTDTQYF
d_gene: TRBD2; v_gene: TRBV5-1; j_gene: TRBJ2-5; CDR3nt: TGCGCCAGCAGCCTCAGACTAGCGGAAGAGACCCAGTACTTC; CDR3aa: CASSLRLAEETQYF
d_gene: .; v_gene: TRBV18; j_gene: TRBJ1-3; CDR3nt: TGTGCCAGCTCACCAAATCAGTACTCTGGAAACACCATATATTTT; CDR3aa: CASSPNQYSGNTIYF
d_gene: TRBD1; v_gene: TRBV6-2/TRBV6-3; j_gene: TRBJ1-1; CDR3nt: TGTGCCAGCAGTCAACGACGGGGACAGCAGAACACTGAAGCTTTCTTT; CDR3aa: CASSQRRGQQNTEAFF
d_gene: TRBD1; v_gene: TRBV11-2; j_gene: TRBJ1-2; CDR3nt: TGTGCCAGCAGCTCGCTACGGGACAGGGGATATGGCTACACCTTC; CDR3aa: CASSSLRDRGYGYTF